Included here is one TCR beta chain sequence, with context. These data come from a study of T cell changes during pregnancy in multiple sclerosis. CDR1 is SGHDT and CDR2 is YYEEEE in the germline V gene. The CDR3 runs to 15 residues. The trim removed 5 bases at V and 5 bases at J, leaving 7 bases unmatched. Profiled with immunoSEQ multiplex PCR; TCRdb holds only in-frame clones, not every one. This sample carries 65,000 to 95,000 clones, 85% to 95% of them seen once, and the ten largest clones take approximately 2.8%. V usage is TRBV5-6 and J usage is TRBJ2-2, with TRBD1 matching 9 bases. This specimen consisted of peripheral blood, obtained after pregnancy. This TCR derives from a female donor in good health, enrolled as a control in a pregnancy study. This CDR3 reads CASRRDRGVTGELFF. CDR3 sequence (DNA): TGTGCCAGCAGACGTGACAGGGGGGTTACCGGGGAGCTGTTTTTT.